This entry lists 22 T cell receptor beta chains sequenced from one sample in a study of post-analysis software for immune sequencing data. Which antigens these TCRs recognize remains unknown. Carried by the TCR beta cDNA libraries were unique molecular identifiers. One entry per CDR3 protein, called by TCRdb with MiXCR from the PCR reads. The sample holds about 620,000 distinct CDR3 sequences; roughly two fifths are singletons and the top ten take 1.5% to 2%. Notes on the study in general: A few TRBV segments occurring more often in patients than controls included TRBV5-6, TRBV5-1 and TRBV20-1.

The sequenced sample was blood. These receptor sequences come from a girl between 10 and 17 years old with multiple sclerosis.

This chain uses TRBV20-1 with TRBJ2-3, with 8 bases identical to TRBD1. CDR1 and CDR2 from the germline V gene are DFQATT and SNEGSKA (reference sequence). The CDR3 length is 16 residues. Trimming removed 3 bases from V and 1 base from J; junction bases left unmatched: 9. The CDR3 sequence: CSARLIKTGGTDTQYF. The CDR3 DNA follows: TGCAGTGCTAGGCTAATCAAGACAGGGGGCACAGATACGCAGTATTTT.

This clonotype was detected many times. This sequence joins TRBV5-1 and TRBJ2-1; D not certain. The CDR3 runs 11 residues. Trimming took off 1 base at V and 8 bases at J, with 4 bases between the two ends. Germline CDR1 is SGHRS and CDR2 is YFSETQ. The CDR3 reads CASSLIDEQFF. DNA for the CDR3: TGCGCCAGCAGCTTGATTGATGAGCAGTTCTTC. The variable domain in full, with the rest retrieved from reference TRBV5-1 and TRBJ2-1, is KAGVTQTPRYLIKTRGQQVTLSCSPISGHRSVSWYQQTPGQGLQFLFEYFSETQRNKGNFPGRFSGRQFSNSRSEMNVSTLELGDSALYLCASSLIDEQFFGPGTRLTVL.

This clonotype was seen only a few times. CDR3 sequence: CASSSSDRVNSNQPQHF. DNA for the CDR3: TGTGCCAGCAGTTCCTCGGACAGGGTCAATAGCAATCAGCCCCAGCATTTT. The chain carries TRBV12-3 or TRBV12-4 and TRBJ1-5; 8 positions agree with TRBD1. The length of the CDR3 is 17 residues. V gave up 4 bases and J gave up 0 bases; unmatched junction bases: 8.

The chain couples TRBV7-9 to TRBJ1-2, with a possible D match to TRBD1 (5 bases). Per the germline V gene, CDR1 is SEHNR and CDR2 is FQNEAQ (reference sequence). The CDR3 loop spans 13 amino acids. Trimming left V 2 bases short and J 6 bases short, with 10 bases between. The CDR3 is CASSLQGGDGYTF. CDR3 sequence (DNA): TGTGCCAGCAGCTTACAGGGAGGGGATGGCTACACCTTC.

The rearrangement joins TRBV2 to TRBJ2-7; 10 bases fit TRBD2. Germline V gene data show CDR1 as SNHLY and CDR2 as FYNNEI. This CDR3 contains 16 residues. V lost 5 bases, J lost 0 bases, and 7 bases stayed unmatched. CDR3 sequence: CASSPPSGGFSYEQYF. The CDR3 coding sequence is TGTGCCAGCAGTCCCCCTAGCGGGGGATTCTCCTACGAGCAGTACTTC.

For this clonotype: A much larger clone is a single base away; this may be a read error. This rearrangement joins TRBV28 to TRBJ1-6; D might be TRBD1 (6 bases). This CDR3 contains 15 residues. The germline V gene has CDR1 MDHEN and CDR2 SYDVKM. The CDR3 DNA follows: TGTGTCAGCAGTTCACGGACAGTCTATAATTCACCCCTCCACTTT. It codes for CVSSSRTVYNSPLHF.

CDR3 sequence (DNA): TGTGCCAGCAGCCCTGACGATATAGGACAGACGGATGGCTACACCTTC. Its protein is CASSPDDIGQTDGYTF. The chain carries TRBV3-1 and TRBJ1-2; maybe TRBD1 (6 bases). This CDR3 has 16 residues. CDR1 LGHDT and CDR2 YNNKEL come from the germline V gene (reference sequence). Between the trimmed V and J ends, which lost 4 bases and 6 bases, there was a span of 21 bases.

The chain has TRBV11-2 and TRBJ2-7; possibly TRBD1 or TRBD2 for D (6 bases each). Trimming shortened V by 2 bases and J by 6 bases, and 17 bases separated the two germline ends. In germline, CDR1 is SGHAT, CDR2 FQNNGV. This CDR3 is 15 amino acids long. This CDR3 reads CASSLIQGRYPEQYF. The CDR3 DNA sequence: TGTGCCAGCAGCTTAATCCAGGGGAGGTATCCCGAGCAGTACTTC.

CDR3 sequence (DNA): TGTGCCAGCAGCGTAGACACTAGCGGATACAATGAGCAGTTCTTC. Translated: CASSVDTSGYNEQFF. The chain employs TRBV9 and TRBJ2-1; 8 bases match TRBD2. V was clipped by 0 bases and J by 4 bases; unmatched bases: 3. The CDR3 covers 15 residues. Germline V CDR1 and CDR2: SGDLS, YYNGEE. Variable domain in full (rest from reference TRBV9 and TRBJ2-1): DSGVTQTPKHLITATGQRVTLRCSPRSGDLSVYWYQQSLDQGLQFLIQYYNGEERAKGNILERFSAQQFPDLHSELNLSSLELGDSALYFCASSVDTSGYNEQFFGPGTRLTVL.

The chain joins TRBV12-3 or TRBV12-4 to TRBJ1-2; D is unresolved. There are 13 residues in the CDR3. Trimming stripped 7 bases from V and 8 bases from J, with 17 bases between. CDR3 DNA: TGTGCCAGCACCTTAGGGTTAGGGCGCGGCTACACCTTC. It codes for CASTLGLGRGYTF.

The gene calls are TRBV20-1 and TRBJ2-7; D might be TRBD2 (5 bases). The CDR3 runs to 15 residues. Germline CDR1 is DFQATT and CDR2 is SNEGSKA (reference sequence). Trimming took off 3 bases at V and 0 bases at J, with 15 bases between the two ends. Written as DNA, the CDR3 is TGCAGTGCTAGTAGCGCGCTGGACCACTCCTACGAGCAGTACTTC. It encodes CSASSALDHSYEQYF.

The chain couples TRBV24-1 to TRBJ2-5; 8 positions match TRBD1. The J call may not be correct, given that the DNA end is closer to TRBJ2-7. The germline V gene encodes CDR1 KGHDR and CDR2 SFDVKD. The CDR3 length is 15 residues. CDR3 in DNA: TGTGCCACCAGTGATGCCGGGACAGGCTCCTACGAGCAGTACTTC. Amino acid sequence: CATSDAGTGSYEQYF.

This clonotype came up a few times. This sequence joins TRBV6-5 and TRBJ2-1, with D tentatively TRBD1 (6 bases). Trimming took off 7 bases at V and 0 bases at J, with 25 bases between the two ends. Germline CDR1 and CDR2: MNHEY and SVGAGI. The CDR3 runs to 19 residues. The chain's CDR3 is CASTQNRWGLGSSYNEQFF. For the CDR3, the DNA is TGTGCCAGCACCCAGAATCGATGGGGGCTCGGAAGCTCCTACAATGAGCAGTTCTTC.

This sequence joins TRBV12-3 or TRBV12-4 and TRBJ2-7; the D is unclear. The J call is uncertain, as TRBJ2-5 better fits the DNA end. This CDR3 is built from 13 residues. CDR3: CASSSNLQETQYF. CDR3 DNA: TGTGCCAGCAGTTCCAACTTGCAAGAGACCCAGTACTTC.

The V call is TRBV14, the J call TRBJ2-5, with 9 bases fitting TRBD1. The DNA end lines up better with TRBJ2-7; the J call may be wrong. Germline V gives CDR1 SGHDN, CDR2 FVKESK. CDR3 size: 13 residues. In nucleotides, the CDR3 is TGTGCCAGCAGCCCGGACAGGGGAAACGAGCAGTACTTC. Protein: CASSPDRGNEQYF.

This chain links TRBV13 with TRBJ2-4; a possible D gene is TRBD2 (5 bases). From germline, CDR1 is PRHDT and CDR2 FYEKMQ (reference sequence). There are 18 residues in the CDR3. With 5 bases removed from V and 1 base from J, the gap between germline ends came to 21 bases. The CDR3 reads CASSTSPRVWEAKNIQYF. The CDR3 coding sequence is TGTGCCAGCAGCACCTCTCCGAGGGTGTGGGAGGCCAAAAACATTCAGTACTTC. The full variable domain, completed using reference TRBV13 and TRBJ2-4, is AAGVIQSPRHLIKEKRETATLKCYPIPRHDTVYWYQQGPGQDPQFLISFYEKMQSDKGSIPDRFSAQQFSDYHSELNMSSLELGDSALYFCASSTSPRVWEAKNIQYFGAGTRLSVL.

This clonotype was detected once. An end of the junction does not agree with germline; a read error may underlie this. The genes are TRBV5-1 and TRBJ2-7, with 8 bases aligning to TRBD1. Germline assignment: CDR1 SGHRS and CDR2 YFSETQ. This CDR3 is 13 amino acids long. CDR3 bases: TGCGCCAGCACCTTGACAGGGGCCCACGAGCAGTACTTC. This translates into CASTLTGAHEQYF. Full variable domain (rest looked up from reference TRBV5-1 and TRBJ2-7): KAGVTQTPRYLIKTRGQQVTLSCSPISGHRSVSWYQQTPGQGLQFLFEYFSETQRNKGNFPGRFSGRQFSNSRSEMNVSTLELGDSALYLCASTLTGAHEQYFGPGTRLTVT.

The chain has TRBV7-2 and TRBJ2-7; TRBD1 is a possible D gene (5 bases). V lost 3 bases to trimming and J lost 1 base, with 13 bases between them. Germline V lookup: CDR1 SGHTA, CDR2 FQGNSA. The CDR3 spans 15 residues. The CDR3 spells CASSFWAGPSYEQYF. CDR3 coding DNA: TGTGCCAGCAGCTTCTGGGCAGGGCCGTCCTACGAGCAGTACTTC.

J is TRBJ2-7 and V is TRBV3-1; 7 bases line up with TRBD1. Trimming took 4 bases from V and 2 from J; bases not matched to a gene: 11. The CDR3 spans 16 residues. Germline V CDR1 and CDR2: LGHDT, YNNKEL (reference sequence). The CDR3 region has the DNA TGTGCCAGCAGCCGGAAGACAGGGTCCAATACCTACGAGCAGTACTTC. As protein: CASSRKTGSNTYEQYF.

The gene calls are TRBV4-2 and TRBJ2-3; 16 bases agree with TRBD2. Germline CDR1 is LGHNA and CDR2 is YNFKEQ. This CDR3 comprises 18 residues. J gave up 1 base and V 6 bases, and 7 bases lay outside the gene matches. The CDR3 DNA follows: TGTGCCAGCAGTTCCGGGACTAGCGGGGGGGCACGCACAGATACGCAGTATTTT. Translated, it gives CASSSGTSGGARTDTQYF.

The chain carries TRBV2 and TRBJ2-5; D is undetermined. Germline CDR1 and CDR2: SNHLY and FYNNEI. V lost 6 bases and J lost 3, with 14 bases in between. The CDR3 is made up of 14 amino acids. The CDR3 loop is CASSLLRTEETQYF. DNA for the CDR3: TGTGCCAGCAGCCTCTTACGAACCGAAGAGACCCAGTACTTC.

The V gene is TRBV10-3, the J gene TRBJ1-1, with D uncertain. Germline CDR1 ENHRY, CDR2 SYGVKD. The V end was cut by 3 bases, the J end by 5 bases, with 16 bases between. The CDR3 runs 15 residues. CDR3 protein: CAISESGRAVTEAFF. The CDR3, as DNA: TGTGCCATCAGTGAATCGGGGAGGGCTGTAACTGAAGCTTTCTTT.